These 25 T cell receptor beta chains were all obtained from the same sample, sequenced in a study of blood T cell repertoires in COVID-19. TCRdb's table, derived via immunoSEQ multiplex PCR, lists solely in-frame clones and lacks some. This table has 250,000 to 300,000 clones, 65% to 85% appearing once. Sequenced: peripheral blood. The receptor source for this set is a man of 80 years or more with acute or convalescent COVID-19.

The chain employs TRBV6-1 and TRBJ2-5, with D perhaps matching TRBD2 (5 bases). This CDR3 is built from 12 residues. CDR1 is MNHNS, CDR2 SASEGT, per germline. V was shortened by 3 bases and J by 4 bases, with 6 bases between the two germline ends. The CDR3 here is CASSERVETQYF. The CDR3 bases are TGTGCCAGCAGTGAGAGGGTAGAGACCCAGTACTTC.

The chain employs TRBV10-1 and TRBJ2-1; 10 positions match TRBD2. The germline CDR1 and CDR2 sequences are WNHNN and SYGVQD (reference sequence). V shed 6 bases and J 7 bases; nucleotides not matched to a gene: 6. The CDR3 totals 14 residues. CDR3 nucleotides: TGCGCCAGCAGGGCTAGCGGGAGAAGTAATGAGCAGTTCTTC. It specifies CASRASGRSNEQFF.

The chain links TRBV6-5 to TRBJ2-2, with 9 bases matching TRBD2. CDR3 size: 14 residues. Germline values: CDR1 MNHEY, CDR2 SVGAGI. J gave up 5 bases and V 10 bases, and 8 bases lay outside the gene matches. In DNA, the CDR3 is TGTGCCATCCGGGGGGCGGGAGGGACCGGGGAGCTGTTTTTT. This codes for CAIRGAGGTGELFF.

This clone was seen only once. The rearrangement links TRBV28 to TRBJ2-3; 10 nucleotides agree with TRBD2. This CDR3 is built from 14 residues. Germline-derived CDR1 and CDR2 are MDHEN and SYDVKM. With 5 bases clipped from V and 6 bases from J, the junction kept 5 bases outside the gene matches. CDR3 nucleotides: TGTGCCAGCAGTCTAGCGGGAGTTCAGGATACGCAGTATTTT. Its translation: CASSLAGVQDTQYF.

The V gene is TRBV6-5, the J gene TRBJ2-4; tentatively, D is TRBD1 (6 bases). This CDR3 has 14 amino acids. V gave up 6 bases and J gave up 9 bases, with 18 bases separating them. From germline, CDR1 is MNHEY and CDR2 SVGAGI. CDR3 in DNA: TGTGCCAGCAGACCCGGACAGTCCCTGGGCATTCAGTACTTC. Translation gives CASRPGQSLGIQYF.

The genes are TRBV7-8 and TRBJ1-3; a weak D match, TRBD1 (6 bases). Germline loops: CDR1 SGHVS, CDR2 FQNEAQ. The CDR3 runs 16 residues. Trimming cost V 4 bases and J 0 bases, with 13 bases left between them. In DNA, the CDR3 is TGTGCCAGCAGCTCCCAGAGGGGGAGCTCTGGAAACACCATATATTTT. It yields the protein CASSSQRGSSGNTIYF. The whole variable domain, filled in from reference TRBV7-8 and TRBJ1-3, reads GAGVSQSPRYKVAKRGQDVALRCDPISGHVSLFWYQQALGQGPEFLTYFQNEAQLDKSGLPSDRFFAERPEGSVSTLKIQRTQQEDSAVYLCASSSQRGSSGNTIYFGEGSWLTVV.

The chain is built from TRBV19 and TRBJ2-7; D might be TRBD1 (6 bases). The V gene's germline CDR1 is LNHDA and CDR2 SQIVND (reference sequence). Trimming stripped 6 bases from V and 3 bases from J, with 12 bases between. The CDR3 consists of 13 residues. The CDR3 DNA follows: TGTGCCAGTAGCCTAAAACAGGGCTACGAGCAGTACTTC. It encodes CASSLKQGYEQYF.

The V and J genes are TRBV19 and TRBJ1-2; weak D call: TRBD1 (5 bases). The ends were cut back, 3 bases at V and 1 base at J, with 15 bases in the middle. This CDR3 region has 16 residues. Per the germline V gene, CDR1 is LNHDA and CDR2 is SQIVND (reference sequence). The CDR3 sequence: CASSIHPGKNNYGYTF. The CDR3 DNA reads TGTGCCAGTAGTATTCATCCAGGGAAAAATAACTATGGCTACACCTTC.

This clone was seen more than once but under ten times. V and J are TRBV19 and TRBJ1-1; unclear D gene. Trimming left V 5 bases short and J 0 bases short, with 13 bases between. The length of the CDR3 is 15 residues. Per germline, CDR1 LNHDA and CDR2 SQIVND (reference sequence). The CDR3 reads CASSYINRLNTEAFF. The CDR3 DNA follows: TGTGCCAGTAGTTATATTAACAGACTGAACACTGAAGCTTTCTTT. Based on the CDR3 plus reference TRBV19 and TRBJ1-1, the full variable domain is DGGITQSPKYLFRKEGQNVTLSCEQNLNHDAMYWYRQDPGQGLRLIYYSQIVNDFQKGDIAEGYSVSREKKESFPLTVTSAQKNPTAFYLCASSYINRLNTEAFFGQGTRLTVV.

This clone was seen a few times. CDR3 in amino acids: CASSESTRRQFNQPQHF. The DNA for the CDR3 is TGCGCCAGCAGTGAGTCGACTCGACGACAGTTCAATCAGCCCCAGCATTTT. The gene calls are TRBV10-1 and TRBJ1-5; D is perhaps TRBD1 (5 bases). The V gene's germline CDR1 is WNHNN and CDR2 SYGVQD (reference sequence). CDR3 size: 17 residues. With 0 bases removed from V and 3 bases from J, the gap between germline ends came to 15 bases.

V and J are TRBV24-1 and TRBJ1-2; tentatively, D is TRBD1 (5 bases). V lost 0 bases to trimming and J lost 5 bases, with 6 bases between them. The CDR3 covers 13 residues. Germline V gives CDR1 KGHDR, CDR2 SFDVKD. The CDR3 DNA is TGTGCCACCAGTGATTTGGGGGGGTATGGCTACACCTTC. Protein product: CATSDLGGYGYTF.

This sequence joins TRBV14 and TRBJ2-3, with 7 bases identical to TRBD2. Trimming removed 5 bases from V and 1 base from J; junction bases left unmatched: 6. The CDR3 covers 15 residues. Germline loops: CDR1 SGHDN, CDR2 FVKESK. This chain's CDR3 is CASSTLAQRTDTQYF. Here the CDR3 DNA reads TGTGCCAGCAGCACACTAGCGCAGCGCACAGATACGCAGTATTTT.

The chain couples TRBV4-2 to TRBJ1-6, with 7 bases lining up with TRBD1. The CDR3 loop spans 14 amino acids. Trimming at V came to 3 bases and at J to 8 bases, leaving 4 bases not matched to a gene. Looked up from germline, CDR1 is LGHNA and CDR2 is YNFKEQ. CDR3 sequence: CASSQTGNDSPLHF. In nucleotides, the CDR3 is TGTGCCAGCAGCCAGACAGGGAATGATTCACCCCTCCACTTT.

The chain links TRBV10-3 to TRBJ2-2, with unresolved D. The CDR3 consists of 16 residues. The germline CDR1 and CDR2 sequences are ENHRY and SYGVKD. Trimming took 0 bases from V and 0 from J, leaving 8 bases between them. As DNA, the CDR3 is TGTGCCATCAGTGAGTCTCAGGTATCGAACACCGGGGAGCTGTTTTTT. This codes for CAISESQVSNTGELFF.

The V gene is TRBV7-2, the J gene TRBJ2-7; 8 nucleotides align to TRBD2. The CDR3 sequence is 15 residues long. The V gene's germline CDR1 is SGHTA and CDR2 FQGNSA. Trimming cost V 5 bases and J 7 bases; bases outside gene matches: 13. The DNA for the CDR3 is TGTGCCAGCAGCCAAAGCGGGGGTGGGGTGGGTGAGCAGTACTTC. Translated, it gives CASSQSGGGVGEQYF.

V gene TRBV7-2 combines with J gene TRBJ2-4; 9 bases fit TRBD1. The ends lost 4 bases at V and 6 bases at J; junction bases unmatched: 7. CDR3 length: 15 residues. Per germline, CDR1 SGHTA and CDR2 FQGNSA. In nucleotides, the CDR3 is TGTGCCAGCAGCTCAGGCGGGACAGGGAGAAACATTCAGTACTTC. Translation: CASSSGGTGRNIQYF.

The chain employs TRBV5-4 and TRBJ1-4; TRBD1 matches at 8 bases. This CDR3 comprises 14 residues. The germline CDR1 and CDR2 sequences are SGHNT and YYREEE (reference sequence). V trimming: 4 bases; J trimming: 7 bases; junction bases outside the gene matches: 6. CDR3 bases: TGTGCCAGCAGCCTACAGGGGACAGGTGAAAAACTGTTTTTT. It encodes CASSLQGTGEKLFF.

The chain employs TRBV10-2 and TRBJ1-3; a possible D gene is TRBD1 (5 bases). This CDR3 is 16 amino acids long. CDR1 and CDR2 (germline): WSHSY, SAAADI. The ends were cut back, 0 bases at V and 7 bases at J, with 16 bases in the middle. The CDR3 region has the DNA TGCGCCAGCAGTGAGTCGTACGCCCTTGCAGGGAACACCATATATTTT. Amino acid sequence: CASSESYALAGNTIYF.

This chain connects TRBV7-9 to TRBJ1-1, with D perhaps TRBD1 (6 bases). The CDR3 runs to 14 residues. Trimming pared 1 base from V and 3 bases from J, leaving 9 bases between. Germline V gives CDR1 SEHNR, CDR2 FQNEAQ (reference sequence). CDR3: CASSLDRAYTEAFF. DNA for the CDR3: TGTGCCAGCAGCTTAGACAGGGCGTACACTGAAGCTTTCTTT.

This clone is a singleton in its sample. The junction departs from germline at one end; a sequencing error may be responsible. The chain joins TRBV7-7 to TRBJ2-5; D is possibly TRBD2 (7 bases). Germline assignment: CDR1 SSHAT and CDR2 FNYEAQ (reference sequence). The CDR3 has 16 amino acids. The CDR3 region has the DNA TGTGCTAGCAGCTGCCCCCCTCGGGGGGCCCAAGAGACCCAGTACTTC. The encoded protein is CASSCPPRGAQETQYF. Drawing the rest from reference TRBV7-7 and TRBJ2-5, the complete variable domain is GAGVSQSPRYKVTKRGQDVTLRCDPISSHATLYWYQQALGQGPEFLTYFNYEAQPDKSGLPSDRFSAERPEGSISTLTIQRTEQRDSAMYRCASSCPPRGAQETQYFGPGTRLLVL.

V gene TRBV2 combines with J gene TRBJ2-3; unclear D gene. From germline, CDR1 is SNHLY and CDR2 FYNNEI. The CDR3 length is 11 residues. Trimming pared 8 bases from V and 4 bases from J, leaving 7 bases between. The CDR3 here is CASPRSDTQYF. CDR3 nucleotide sequence: TGTGCCAGCCCGAGGTCAGATACGCAGTATTTT.

The gene calls are TRBV18 and TRBJ2-2; maybe TRBD2 (5 bases). CDR1 KGHSH and CDR2 LQKENI come from the germline V gene. V was cut by 6 bases and J by 2 bases, with 13 bases left in between. The CDR3 is 15 amino acids. This chain's CDR3 is CASSRGLPNTGELFF. CDR3 coding DNA: TGTGCCAGCTCCCGAGGACTCCCCAACACCGGGGAGCTGTTTTTT.

This clone has more than one count but fewer than ten. The rearrangement joins TRBV7-9 to TRBJ2-7; D not certain. The CDR3 has 14 residues. Trimming shortened V by 6 bases and J by 1 base, and 13 bases separated the two germline ends. Germline CDR1 and CDR2: SEHNR and FQNEAQ (reference sequence). As DNA, the CDR3 is TGTGCCAGCAGACCCGAGGATCCGTCCTACGAGCAGTACTTC. Amino acid sequence: CASRPEDPSYEQYF.

This clone came up a few times. The chain has TRBV7-8 and TRBJ2-7; the D is unclear. CDR1 SGHVS and CDR2 FQNEAQ come from the germline V gene. V lost 5 bases and J lost 2, with 7 bases in between. The CDR3 is 12 residues long. CDR3 residues: CASSLLTYEQYF. The CDR3 DNA is TGTGCCAGCAGCCTACTTACCTACGAGCAGTACTTC.

The chain is built from TRBV18 and TRBJ1-1, with 12 nucleotides matching TRBD1. The trim removed 4 bases at V and 2 bases at J, leaving 17 bases unmatched. Germline CDR1 and CDR2: KGHSH and LQKENI. The CDR3 consists of 20 residues. CDR3 in DNA: TGTGCCAGCTCACTCCTCGGGACAGGGGGCGTCGGAGGTTCTAACACTGAAGCTTTCTTT. As protein: CASSLLGTGGVGGSNTEAFF.